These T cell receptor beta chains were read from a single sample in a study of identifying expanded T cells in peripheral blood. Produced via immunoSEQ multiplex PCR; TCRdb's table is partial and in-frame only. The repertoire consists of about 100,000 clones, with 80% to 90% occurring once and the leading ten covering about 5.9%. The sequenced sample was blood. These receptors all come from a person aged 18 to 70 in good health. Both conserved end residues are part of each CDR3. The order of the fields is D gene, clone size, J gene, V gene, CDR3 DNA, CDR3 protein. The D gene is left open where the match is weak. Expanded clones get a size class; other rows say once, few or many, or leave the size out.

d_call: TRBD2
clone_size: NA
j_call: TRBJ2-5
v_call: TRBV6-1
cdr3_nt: TGTGCCAGCACCCGAAGCGGGGGTGTTCAAGAGACCCAGTACTTC
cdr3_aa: CASTRSGGVQETQYF

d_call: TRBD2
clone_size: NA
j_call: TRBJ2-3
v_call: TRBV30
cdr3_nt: TGTGCCTGGAGTGTGGAGCGGGGGGTGGCAGATACGCAGTATTTT
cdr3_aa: CAWSVERGVADTQYF

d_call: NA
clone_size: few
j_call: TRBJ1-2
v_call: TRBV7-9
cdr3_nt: TGTGCCAGCAGCTCGAGGGACATGGAAGCGGGCACCTTC
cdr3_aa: CASSSRDMEAGTF

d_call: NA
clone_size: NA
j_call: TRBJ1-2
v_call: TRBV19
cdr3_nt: TGTGCCAGTAGTATTCCCCAGACAGAGGGTAGCTACACCTTC
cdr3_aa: CASSIPQTEGSYTF

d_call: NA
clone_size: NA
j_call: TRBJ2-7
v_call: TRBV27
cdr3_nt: TGTGTGGCAGGGAACTCCTACGAGCAGTACTTC
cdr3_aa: CVAGNSYEQYF

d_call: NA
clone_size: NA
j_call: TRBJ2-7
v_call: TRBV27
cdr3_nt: TGTGCCAGCAGTCCCTTCGGGGGATACGAGCAGTACTTC
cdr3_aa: CASSPFGGYEQYF

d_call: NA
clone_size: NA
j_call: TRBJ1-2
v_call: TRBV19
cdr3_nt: TGTGCCAGTAGTATATTAAGGGACGATGGCTACACCTTC
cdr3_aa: CASSILRDDGYTF

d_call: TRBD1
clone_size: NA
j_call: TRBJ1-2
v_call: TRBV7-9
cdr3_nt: TGTGCCAGCAGCCCCCAGGGGGCCGGCTATGGCTACACCTTC
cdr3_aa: CASSPQGAGYGYTF

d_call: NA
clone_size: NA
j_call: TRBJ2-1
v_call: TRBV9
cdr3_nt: TGTGCCAGCAGCGTAGTCGGAAACGGGTTGAGCTCCTACAATGAGCAGTTCTTC
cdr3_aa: CASSVVGNGLSSYNEQFF

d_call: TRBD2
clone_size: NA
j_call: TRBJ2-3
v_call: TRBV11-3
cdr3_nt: TGTGCCAGCAGCCTTGCGCGGGGGGGCCCAACAGATACGCAGTATTTT
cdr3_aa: CASSLARGGPTDTQYF

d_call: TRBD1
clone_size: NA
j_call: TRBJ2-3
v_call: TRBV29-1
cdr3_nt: TGCAGCGTTGCCAGGACAGGAGGTAGCACAGATACGCAGTATTTT
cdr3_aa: CSVARTGGSTDTQYF

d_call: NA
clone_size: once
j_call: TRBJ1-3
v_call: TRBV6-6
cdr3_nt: TGTGCCAGCAGGACTGGAAACACCATATATTTT
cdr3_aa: CASRTGNTIYF

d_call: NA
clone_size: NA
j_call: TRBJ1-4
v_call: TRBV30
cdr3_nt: TGTGCCTGGAGTGTGGTTCCTTATGAAAAACTGTTTTTT
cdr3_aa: CAWSVVPYEKLFF

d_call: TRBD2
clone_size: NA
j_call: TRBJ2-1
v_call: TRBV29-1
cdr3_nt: TGCAGCGTTGGAGCGGGGGGGCCGTTCAATGAGCAGTTCTTC
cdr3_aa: CSVGAGGPFNEQFF

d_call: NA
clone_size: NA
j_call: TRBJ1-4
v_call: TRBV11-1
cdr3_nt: TGTGCCAGCAGCTTCGGACAGAGAACCCCTCGAACTAATGAAAAACTGTTTTTT
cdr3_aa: CASSFGQRTPRTNEKLFF

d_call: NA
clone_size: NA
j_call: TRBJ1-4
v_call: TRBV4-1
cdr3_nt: TGCGCCAGCAGCCAAGAATCCGGGAGAGAAAAACTGTTTTTT
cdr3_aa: CASSQESGREKLFF

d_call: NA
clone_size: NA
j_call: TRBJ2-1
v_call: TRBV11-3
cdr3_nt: TGTGCCAGCAGCATCGGGCAGGATCACTACAATGAGCAGTTCTTC
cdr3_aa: CASSIGQDHYNEQFF

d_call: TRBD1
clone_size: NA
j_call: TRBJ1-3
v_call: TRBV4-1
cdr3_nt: TGCGCCAGCAGCCAAGAGGCTAGGACAGGGGGAAACACCATATATTTT
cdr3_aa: CASSQEARTGGNTIYF

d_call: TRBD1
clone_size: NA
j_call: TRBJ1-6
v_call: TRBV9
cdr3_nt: TGTGCCAGCAGCCCCCGGGACAGGGGTTCACCCCTCCACTTT
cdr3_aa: CASSPRDRGSPLHF

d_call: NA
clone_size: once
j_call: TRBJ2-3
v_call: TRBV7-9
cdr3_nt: TGTGCCAGCAGCTTAAAGGGAGACGGGCGCACAGATACGCAGTATTTT
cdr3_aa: CASSLKGDGRTDTQYF

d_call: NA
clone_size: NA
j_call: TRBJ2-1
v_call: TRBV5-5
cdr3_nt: TGTGCCAGCAGCTTCTCAATGGCTAGGGAGCAGTTCTTC
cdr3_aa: CASSFSMAREQFF

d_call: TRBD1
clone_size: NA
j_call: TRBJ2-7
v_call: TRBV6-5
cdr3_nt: TGTGCCAGTGGGGACAGCTTCTCCTACGAGCAGTACTTC
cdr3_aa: CASGDSFSYEQYF

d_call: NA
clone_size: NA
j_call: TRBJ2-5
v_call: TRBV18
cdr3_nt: TGTGCCAGCTCACTCCAGGGGAGCGGAGAGACCCAGTACTTC
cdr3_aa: CASSLQGSGETQYF

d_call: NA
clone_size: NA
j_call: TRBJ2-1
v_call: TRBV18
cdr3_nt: TGTGCCAGCTCACCGTGGCAGGGCCTAAACAATGAGCAGTTCTTC
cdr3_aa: CASSPWQGLNNEQFF

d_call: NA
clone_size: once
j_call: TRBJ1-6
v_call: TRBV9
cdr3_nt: TGTGCCAGCAGCGGACAGTTTCATAATTCACCCCTCCACTTT
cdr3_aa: CASSGQFHNSPLHF

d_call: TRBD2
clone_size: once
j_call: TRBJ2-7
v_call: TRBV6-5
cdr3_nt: TGTGCCAGTACCGGGACTAGCGGCTACGAGCAGTACTTC
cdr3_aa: CASTGTSGYEQYF

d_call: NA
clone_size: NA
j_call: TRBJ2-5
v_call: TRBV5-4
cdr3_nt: TGTGCCAGCAGCTTGATTCAAGAGACCCAGTACTTC
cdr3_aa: CASSLIQETQYF

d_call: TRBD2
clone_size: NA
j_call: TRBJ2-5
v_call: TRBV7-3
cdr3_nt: TGTGCCAGCAGCTTACAGGGTAGCGGGGGGGTCGCCACCCAGTACTTC
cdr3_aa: CASSLQGSGGVATQYF

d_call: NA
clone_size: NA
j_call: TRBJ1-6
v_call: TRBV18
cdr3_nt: TGTGCCAGCTCACCACGCGGGGGCGCGGGTTCACCCCTCCACTTT
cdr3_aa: CASSPRGGAGSPLHF

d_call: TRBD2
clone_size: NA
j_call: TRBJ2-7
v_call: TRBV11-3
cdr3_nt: TGTGCCAGCAGCCAACGGACTAGCGGGTCTTCCTACGAGCAGTACTTC
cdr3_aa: CASSQRTSGSSYEQYF

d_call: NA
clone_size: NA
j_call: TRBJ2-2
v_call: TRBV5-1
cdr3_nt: TGCGCCAGCGCTATGGCAGTCGAAAGGACCGGGGAGCTGTTTTTT
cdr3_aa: CASAMAVERTGELFF

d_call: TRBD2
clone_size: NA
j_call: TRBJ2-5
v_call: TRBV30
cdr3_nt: TGTGCCTGGGTAGCGGGAAGTGAGACCCAGTACTTC
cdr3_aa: CAWVAGSETQYF

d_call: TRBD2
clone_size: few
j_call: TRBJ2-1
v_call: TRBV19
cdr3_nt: TGTGCCAGTAATGACCCTGGGACTAGCGGGGATCGGTGGGAGCAGTTCTTC
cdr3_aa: CASNDPGTSGDRWEQFF